This T cell receptor (beta chain) appears in the sequencing data of a study of cytomegalovirus exposure and HLA in healthy donors. Study-level points and caveats: Rarity characterized most TCR sequences, yet some public TCRs appeared in many donors.

The PCR used 60 Vbeta and 13 Jbeta primers. Using immunoSEQ multiplex PCR, the repertoire was profiled, and TCRdb retains in-frame clones only, with some absent. The repertoire holds 150,000 to 200,000 clones, with roughly 73% as singletons. Comments on this clone: The antigen is undetermined. Within the sample, other DNA sequences also encode this same CDR3.

The V end was cut by 1 base, the J end by 5 bases, with 9 bases between. This CDR3 has 14 residues. Germline V CDR1 and CDR2: SGHTA, FQGNSA. The chain recombines TRBV7-2 with TRBJ2-1; the D gene is possibly TRBD2 (6 bases). This sequence originates from a woman aged 40 to 50 in good health and CMV-seropositive. The sample comprised PBMCs. Here the CDR3 DNA reads TGTGCCAGCAGCTTAGGGTTAGCGGACAATGAGCAGTTCTTC. Translating gives CASSLGLADNEQFF.